This paragraph reports one T cell receptor beta chain. Its antigen is unidentified. This sample is drawn from a study of T cells in Graves' hyperthyroidism and ophthalmopathy. Study observations and caveats: Blood also contained most expanded thyroid clonotypes above 0.001.

Amplified regions were TCR beta CDR3 sequences from RNA transcripts. First-round RT-PCR targeting the TCR CDR3 was performed with the HTBI primer set. In TCRdb, the multiplex PCR reads were re-called with MiXCR into one record per CDR3 protein. The sample records fewer than 800,000 distinct CDR3 sequences, around 15% being singletons. The TCR comes from a man between 18 and 29 years old with Graves' hyperthyroidism. The sequenced material came from blood.

The CDR3 region is CSVEELRDSPYGYTF. The CDR3 nucleotides read TGCAGCGTTGAAGAGCTAAGAGACAGTCCCTATGGCTACACCTTC. The chain couples TRBV29-1 to TRBJ1-2, with D maybe TRBD1 (5 bases). Germline V CDR1 and CDR2: SQVTM, ANQGSEA. This CDR3 is 15 amino acids long. V was trimmed by 0 bases and J by 4 bases, leaving 15 bases between them.